These T cell receptor beta chains were read from a single sample in a study of control samples from healthy donors and cancer patients. Libraries were prepared by immunoSEQ multiplex PCR; TCRdb keeps only in-frame clonotypes and omits some of them. The data show about 89,000 clones, with roughly 86% seen just once and over 20% held by the top ten. The sequenced sample was blood. Receptors were obtained from a man aged 30-40 years in good health. Both conserved end residues are part of each CDR3. D genes are given only for firm matches. A clone size is listed for some rows: how often the clone was seen (once, few, many), or a class if it is expanded.

TRBV6-5	NA	TRBD1	TRBJ1-2	CASSHDRGDYGYTF	TGTGCCAGCAGCCACGACAGGGGCGACTATGGCTACACCTTC
TRBV4-1	few	NA	TRBJ1-5	CASSQGAGSQPQHF	TGCGCCAGCAGCCAAGGGGCAGGGAGTCAGCCCCAGCATTTT
TRBV19	NA	NA	TRBJ2-7	CASSWAPRIYEQYF	TGTGCCAGTAGCTGGGCCCCCAGGATCTACGAGCAGTACTTC
TRBV29-1	NA	TRBD1	TRBJ2-3	CSARTGMADTQYF	TGCAGCGCGCGGACAGGGATGGCAGATACGCAGTATTTT
TRBV27	NA	TRBD1	TRBJ1-5	CASSQQGSHQPQHF	TGTGCCAGCAGTCAACAGGGGAGCCATCAGCCCCAGCATTTT
TRBV11-2	few	TRBD1	TRBJ1-1	CASSLGDRGAGENTEAFF	TGTGCCAGCAGCTTAGGGGACAGGGGGGCCGGAGAGAACACTGAAGCTTTCTTT
TRBV3-1/TRBV3-2	NA	NA	TRBJ1-2	CASSQLGGAATNYGYTF	TGTGCCAGCAGCCAACTTGGGGGGGCCGCCACTAACTATGGCTACACCTTC
TRBV5-5	NA	TRBD2	TRBJ2-5	CASSLGIAGVQETQYF	TGTGCCAGCAGCTTGGGGATAGCGGGGGTCCAAGAGACCCAGTACTTC
TRBV9	NA	TRBD2	TRBJ2-3	CASSVGKRPGGDTQYF	TGTGCCAGCAGCGTAGGAAAAAGGCCGGGGGGAGATACGCAGTATTTT
TRBV6-4	NA	TRBD2	TRBJ2-1	CASSPHSGGPIYNEQFF	TGTGCCAGCTCCCCGCACAGCGGGGGGCCGATCTACAATGAGCAGTTCTTC
TRBV4-2	NA	NA	TRBJ1-5	CASSQEVGAGNQPQHF	TGTGCCAGCAGCCAAGAGGTAGGAGCAGGGAACCAGCCCCAGCATTTT
TRBV10-1	NA	NA	TRBJ2-7	CASYRVLIGYEQYF	TGCGCCAGCTATCGGGTTTTAATAGGCTACGAGCAGTACTTC
TRBV5-7	few	NA	TRBJ2-3	CASSLIPYPGTDTQYF	TGTGCCAGCAGCTTGATCCCCTACCCTGGCACAGATACGCAGTATTTT
TRBV9	NA	TRBD1	TRBJ1-1	CASSPRWTGNTEAFF	TGTGCCAGCAGCCCCCGGTGGACAGGGAACACTGAAGCTTTCTTT
TRBV7-9	NA	NA	TRBJ2-7	CASSPWGGEQYF	TGTGCCAGCAGCCCCTGGGGAGGTGAGCAGTACTTC
TRBV27	once	NA	TRBJ2-2	CASNSLPTGELFF	TGTGCCAGCAACAGTCTTCCCACCGGGGAGCTGTTTTTT
TRBV5-1	NA	TRBD1	TRBJ2-1	CASSGGQGVPYNEQFF	TGCGCCAGCAGCGGCGGACAGGGCGTACCCTACAATGAGCAGTTCTTC
TRBV30	NA	NA	TRBJ1-3	CAWSVQGVGGNTIYF	TGTGCCTGGAGTGTACAAGGGGTAGGGGGAAACACCATATATTTT
TRBV19	NA	NA	TRBJ1-3	CASSSAGPALGNTIYF	TGTGCCAGTAGCTCGGCAGGGCCGGCACTGGGAAACACCATATATTTT